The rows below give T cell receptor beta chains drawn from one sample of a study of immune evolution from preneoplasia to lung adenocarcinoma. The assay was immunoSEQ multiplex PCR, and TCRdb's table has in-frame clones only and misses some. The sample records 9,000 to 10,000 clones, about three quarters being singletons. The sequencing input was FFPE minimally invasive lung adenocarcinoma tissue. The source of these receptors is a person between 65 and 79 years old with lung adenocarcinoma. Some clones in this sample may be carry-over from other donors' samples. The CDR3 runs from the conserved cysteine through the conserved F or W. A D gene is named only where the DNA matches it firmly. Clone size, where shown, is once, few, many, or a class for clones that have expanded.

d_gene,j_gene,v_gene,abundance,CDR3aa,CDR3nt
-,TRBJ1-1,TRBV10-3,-,CAISDMEKNTEAFF,TGTGCCATCAGTGATATGGAAAAGAACACTGAAGCTTTCTTT
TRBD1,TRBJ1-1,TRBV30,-,CAWSVPDGQGMGAFF,TGTGCCTGGAGTGTACCGGACGGACAGGGAATGGGTGCTTTCTTT
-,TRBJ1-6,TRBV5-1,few,CASSVDPSYNSPLHF,TGCGCCAGCAGCGTGGACCCATCCTATAATTCACCCCTCCACTTT
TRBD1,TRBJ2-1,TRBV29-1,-,CSVGRGHYNEQFF,TGCAGCGTTGGCAGGGGGCACTACAATGAGCAGTTCTTC
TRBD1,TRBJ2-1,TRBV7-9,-,CASSFRDRGGNEQFF,TGTGCCAGCAGCTTCAGAGACAGGGGTGGCAATGAGCAGTTCTTC
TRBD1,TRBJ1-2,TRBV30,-,CAWSVSGGFGYTF,TGTGCCTGGAGTGTGTCAGGGGGATTTGGCTACACCTTC
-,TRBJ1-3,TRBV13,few,CASSLGPRNTIYF,TGTGCCAGCAGCTTGGGTCCTAGAAACACCATATATTTT
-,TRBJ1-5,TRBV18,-,CASSRDGNNQPQHF,TGTGCCAGCTCACGCGACGGAAACAATCAGCCCCAGCATTTT
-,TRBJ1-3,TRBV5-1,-,CASSLAFRGDSGNTIYF,TGCGCCAGCAGCTTGGCCTTCAGGGGTGACTCTGGAAACACCATATATTTT
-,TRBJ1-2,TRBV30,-,CAWSPNQIGGYTF,TGTGCCTGGAGTCCAAATCAGATTGGAGGCTACACCTTC
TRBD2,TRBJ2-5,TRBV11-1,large,CASSFGTSRNQETQYF,TGTGCCAGCAGCTTTGGGACTAGCAGAAACCAAGAGACCCAGTACTTC
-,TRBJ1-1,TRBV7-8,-,CASSLFPDRSEAFF,TGTGCCAGCAGCTTATTTCCTGACAGGAGTGAAGCTTTCTTT
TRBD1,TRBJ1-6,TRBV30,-,CAWSPGQGNSPLHF,TGTGCCTGGAGTCCCGGACAGGGCAATTCACCCCTCCACTTT
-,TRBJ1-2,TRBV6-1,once,CASLRGQANYGYTF,TGTGCCAGCCTCCGGGGACAAGCTAACTATGGCTACACCTTC
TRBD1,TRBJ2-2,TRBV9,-,CASSPGGTGGNGGELFF,TGTGCCAGCAGCCCCGGCGGGACAGGGGGAAATGGCGGGGAGCTGTTTTTT
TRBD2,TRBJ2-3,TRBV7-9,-,CASSRTSGELQDTQYF,TGTGCCAGCAGCCGGACTAGCGGGGAACTGCAAGATACGCAGTATTTT